The present TCR beta chain was sequenced within a study of blood T cell repertoires in COVID-19. CDR1 is LNHDA, CDR2 SQIVND, per germline (reference sequence). The ends were cut back, 5 bases at V and 3 bases at J, with 21 bases in the middle. The CDR3 consists of 17 residues. The assay was immunoSEQ multiplex PCR, and TCRdb's table has in-frame clones only and misses some. This repertoire shows approximately 140,000 clones, approximately 90% found once; its top ten account for roughly 18%. This sequence joins TRBV19 and TRBJ2-3; possibly TRBD1 for D (5 bases). Material: peripheral blood. The receptor was isolated from a man in his forties or fifties with active or convalescent COVID-19. CDR3 coding DNA: TGTGCCAGTAGTCCCCGGGCAGGGATGGGAACTACAGATACGCAGTATTTT. This encodes CASSPRAGMGTTDTQYF.